This TCR beta chain was retrieved from a study of T cell responses to AZD1222 COVID-19 vaccine. As regards this clone: The target antigen is unknown.

Whole-study findings and limits: With dominance at 160-218 and 743-854, vaccine-associated CD4 TCRs spanned spike. Donors in the cohort were predominantly white British and more often female, and clonal diversity was possibly underestimated. Only a handful of individuals given AZD1222 were seropositive at baseline. It was only after the peak T cell response that any repertoires were sampled.

The CDR3 loop spans 16 amino acids. Germline V CDR1 and CDR2: SGHAT, FQNNGV. V was pared by 3 bases and J by 9 bases, with 9 bases of the junction left unmatched. Some clones are missing from TCRdb's copy, which holds only in-frame ones; the method was immunoSEQ multiplex PCR. The sample lists 100,000 to 150,000 clones; 89% were seen once. The rearrangement uses TRBV11-2 and TRBJ1-6; TRBD1 matches 9 bases. Material: peripheral blood, obtained on day 0 of AZD1222 vaccination. The origin of this receptor is an adult in good health. Here the CDR3 DNA reads TGTGCCAGCAGCTTCATAACAGGGGGCAATATTTCACCCCTCCACTTT. It is translated as CASSFITGGNISPLHF.